The 10 T cell receptor beta chains presented below share a single source sample, sequenced in a study of vaccination and CD4 T cells after COVID-19. Time point in this sample: late sampling 161 to 241 days after vaccination in three convalescent patients. Noted treatment: roughly 10-day PBMC culture with coronavirus spike peptide pools or control peptides (ViraFEST assay). For these receptors, no antigen is known. Sequencing of cultured CD4+ T cell DNA used the Oncomine TCR Beta short-read assay. TCRdb re-derived calls from the PCR reads in MiXCR, one entry per CDR3 protein. The sample includes about 20,000 distinct CDR3 sequences, approximately 38% of them seen just once. The input for sequencing was CD4+ T cells from blood, cultured in vitro, taken about 7 months after SARS-CoV-2 vaccination. Receptors originate from a human donor who had recovered from COVID-19.

This clonotype was picked up one time. J is TRBJ2-7 and V is TRBV7-8, with D uncertain. The CDR3 is 16 residues long. V gave up 5 bases and J gave up 3 bases, with 20 bases separating them. Germline assignment: CDR1 SGHVS and CDR2 FQNEAQ. CDR3 DNA: TGTGCCAGCAGCCCGTCGAGGCTACCATCTTACTACGAGCAGTACTTC. Amino acids: CASSPSRLPSYYEQYF.

The rearrangement uses TRBV12-3 or TRBV12-4 and TRBJ2-7; 8 nucleotides match TRBD2. The CDR3 has 15 amino acids. V dropped 3 bases and J dropped 0; count of bases not matched to a gene: 4. DNA for the CDR3: TGTGCCAGCAGTTTGAGCCTAGCGGGCTCCTACGAGCAGTACTTC. Its protein product is CASSLSLAGSYEQYF.

The rearrangement links TRBV20-1 to TRBJ2-7; 12 bases align to TRBD1. V lost 4 bases and J lost 6; bases outside the gene matches: 7. This CDR3 contains 14 residues. The germline CDR1 and CDR2 sequences are DFQATT and SNEGSKA (reference sequence). CDR3 amino acids: CSATKGQGAGEQYF. The CDR3 coding sequence is TGCAGTGCTACCAAGGGACAGGGGGCGGGCGAGCAGTACTTC.

A few counts support this clonotype. The CDR3 protein is CASSMTSGSEQYF. CDR3 sequence (DNA): TGTGCCAGCAGTATGACTAGCGGGAGTGAGCAGTACTTC. This chain connects TRBV6-1 to TRBJ2-7; TRBD2 matches at 12 bases. V shed 5 bases and J 7 bases; nucleotides not matched to a gene: 3. The CDR3 runs to 13 residues. Germline-derived CDR1 and CDR2 are MNHNS and SASEGT.

The chain has TRBV28 and TRBJ1-3; unclear D gene. Germline CDR1 reads MDHEN; CDR2 reads SYDVKM. There are 15 residues in the CDR3. Trimming took 2 bases from V and 2 from J, leaving 10 bases between them. The CDR3 DNA reads as TGTGCCAGCAGTTTAATCCTGGGAGCTGGAAACACCATATATTTT. It codes for CASSLILGAGNTIYF. Complete variable domain (other parts from reference TRBV28 and TRBJ1-3): DVKVTQSSRYLVKRTGEKVFLECVQDMDHENMFWYRQDPGLGLRLIYFSYDVKMKEKGDIPEGYSVSREKKERFSLILESASTNQTSMYLCASSLILGAGNTIYFGEGSWLTVV.

This clonotype turned up a few times. V and J are TRBV19 and TRBJ2-1; D ambiguous. The V gene lost 2 bases and the J gene lost 2 bases, with 4 bases spanning the gap. This CDR3 comprises 13 residues. Germline loops: CDR1 LNHDA, CDR2 SQIVND (reference sequence). The CDR3 loop is CASSIQAYNEQFF. The DNA of the CDR3 is TGTGCCAGTAGTATACAGGCCTACAATGAGCAGTTCTTC.

In its sample, this clonotype was seen a few times. The chain employs TRBV7-3 and TRBJ2-1; TRBD2 matches at 8 bases. V lost 5 bases to trimming and J lost 4 bases; unmatched junction nucleotides: 7. Germline V gene data show CDR1 as SGHTA and CDR2 as FQGTGA. This CDR3 is 15 amino acids long. CDR3 nucleotides: TGTGCCAGCAGCCCCTGGACTAGCAGTTACAATGAGCAGTTCTTC. It specifies CASSPWTSSYNEQFF.

The genes are TRBV19 and TRBJ1-2; D may be TRBD1 (5 bases). Germline-derived CDR1 and CDR2 are LNHDA and SQIVND (reference sequence). V dropped 7 bases and J dropped 8 bases, with 11 bases sitting between them. The CDR3 totals 11 residues. The CDR3 is CASTQGSGYTF. The DNA of the CDR3 is TGTGCCAGTACCCAGGGTAGCGGCTACACCTTC.

The chain uses TRBV20-1 and TRBJ2-3; a possible D gene is TRBD2 (5 bases). The CDR3 runs to 13 residues. Per germline, CDR1 DFQATT and CDR2 SNEGSKA (reference sequence). The germline V and J ends were trimmed by 6 bases and 8 bases, with 18 bases remaining between them. CDR3: CSARTAEVGTQYF. As DNA, the CDR3 is TGCAGTGCCCGGACGGCGGAGGTGGGTACGCAGTATTTT.

The chain joins TRBV6-1 to TRBJ2-5; D is perhaps TRBD1 or TRBD2 (6 bases each). CDR3 length: 13 amino acids. CDR1 MNHNS and CDR2 SASEGT come from the germline V gene. V was pared by 6 bases and J by 1 base, with 9 bases between. The CDR3 DNA is TGTGCCAGCAGGAAGGGGGGCCAAGAGACCCAGTACTTC. Its protein product is CASRKGGQETQYF.